A single sample gave rise to the 13 T cell receptor beta chains below, sequenced in a study of CD8+ T cells in alopecia areata. cDNA prepared by RNA extraction and subsequent reverse transcription served as the template for sequencing. Profiled with immunoSEQ multiplex PCR; TCRdb holds only in-frame clones, not every one. The sample records about 20,000 clones, 60% to 80% being singletons. Samples from alopecia areata patients were lesional scalp punch biopsies and peripheral blood. The sample in question was skin, obtained at week 0. The origin of the receptors is a human donor with alopecia areata.

The chain is built from TRBV11-3 and TRBJ1-1, with TRBD1 as a possible D gene (5 bases). Germline CDR1 reads SGHNT; CDR2 reads YENEEA. This CDR3 comprises 18 residues. Trimming left V 0 bases short and J 0 bases short, with 17 bases between. CDR3 in DNA: TGTGCCAGCAGCTTAGAGTCCCGCGTGGGGCCCATGAACACTGAAGCTTTCTTT. Protein: CASSLESRVGPMNTEAFF.

V is TRBV6-5 and J is TRBJ2-7; 9 bases agree with TRBD1. This CDR3 comprises 14 residues. Germline V gene data show CDR1 as MNHEY and CDR2 as SVGAGI. Unmatched junction bases numbered 5, after V lost 5 bases and J lost 3 bases. The CDR3 DNA sequence: TGTGCCAGCAGTGTGACAGGGGGAATCTACGAGCAGTACTTC. Translation: CASSVTGGIYEQYF.

This sequence joins TRBV5-1 and TRBJ1-1; D gene ambiguous. Trimming left V 7 bases short and J 2 bases short, with 12 bases between. This CDR3 region has 13 residues. CDR1 is SGHRS and CDR2 is YFSETQ in the germline V gene. CDR3 protein: CASGETTNTEAFF. The DNA of the CDR3 is TGCGCCAGCGGGGAAACAACCAACACTGAAGCTTTCTTT.

The gene calls are TRBV11-3 and TRBJ1-5; 7 bases align to TRBD1. The trim removed 1 base at V and 1 base at J, leaving 1 base unmatched. Germline CDR1 is SGHNT and CDR2 is YENEEA. The length of the CDR3 is 15 residues. Written as DNA, the CDR3 is TGTGCCAGCAGCTTAGCGGGACAGAGCAATCAGCCCCAGCATTTT. This translates into CASSLAGQSNQPQHF.

J is TRBJ1-2 and V is TRBV5-1, with 7 bases that match TRBD1. CDR3 length: 15 amino acids. V was clipped by 3 bases and J by 2 bases; unmatched bases: 7. Germline CDR1 is SGHRS and CDR2 is YFSETQ. The CDR3 loop is CASSSPGQLNYGYTF. The CDR3 region has the DNA TGCGCCAGCAGCTCCCCGGGACAGCTAAACTATGGCTACACCTTC.

The rearrangement links TRBV5-4 to TRBJ1-2, with 8 positions matching TRBD1. Per the germline V gene, CDR1 is SGHNT and CDR2 is YYREEE (reference sequence). The CDR3 contains 14 residues. V lost 4 bases and J lost 8; bases outside the gene matches: 10. The chain's CDR3 is CASSLDRGQGGYTF. The DNA of the CDR3 is TGTGCCAGCAGCCTAGACAGGGGCCAGGGAGGCTACACCTTC.

The chain joins TRBV11-3 to TRBJ2-1; D is possibly TRBD2 (6 bases). The V end lost 1 base, the J end lost 4 bases, and 8 bases lay between the germline ends. The CDR3 is made up of 14 amino acids. In germline, CDR1 is SGHNT, CDR2 YENEEA. In DNA, the CDR3 is TGTGCCAGCAGCTTAGCGGGACTTTACAATGAGCAGTTCTTC. Translating it yields CASSLAGLYNEQFF.

With regard to this clone: The junction departs from the called germline gene at one end, perhaps through a read error. The chain carries TRBV5-4 and TRBJ1-2, with TRBD1 matching 7 bases. The V gene's germline CDR1 is SGHNT and CDR2 YYREEE (reference sequence). This CDR3 contains 14 residues. The CDR3 sequence: CASSQDHRGYGYTF. The CDR3 nucleotides read TGCGCCAGCAGCCAAGATCACAGGGGCTATGGCTACACCTTC. Based on the CDR3 plus reference TRBV5-4 and TRBJ1-2, the full variable domain is ETGVTQSPTHLIKTRGQQVTLRCSSQSGHNTVSWYQQALGQGPQFIFQYYREEENGRGNFPPRFSGLQFPNYSSELNVNALELDDSALYLCASSQDHRGYGYTFGSGTRLTVV.

V is TRBV10-3 and J is TRBJ2-7; unclear D gene. CDR3 length: 11 amino acids. Germline CDR1 ENHRY, CDR2 SYGVKD. Deletions cut 3 bases from V and 3 bases from J, with 3 bases between. In nucleotides, the CDR3 is TGTGCCATCAGTGACGGCTACGAGCAGTACTTC. It codes for CAISDGYEQYF.

The chain links TRBV7-2 to TRBJ2-7; D might be TRBD2 (5 bases). This CDR3 spans 13 amino acids. The V gene's germline CDR1 is SGHTA and CDR2 FQGNSA. Trimming took off 1 base at V and 11 bases at J, with 15 bases between the two ends. The CDR3 reads CASSLGEGREEYF. Written as DNA, the CDR3 is TGTGCCAGCAGCTTAGGCGAGGGTAGGGAAGAGTACTTC.

The chain links TRBV28 to TRBJ1-2; 8 bases align to TRBD1. Trimming cost V 5 bases and J 2 bases; bases outside gene matches: 13. CDR1 and CDR2 (germline): MDHEN, SYDVKM. The CDR3 runs 17 residues. The CDR3 loop reads CASSPGTGLQPNYGYTF. The CDR3 nucleotides are TGTGCCAGCAGTCCGGGGACAGGACTGCAACCAAACTATGGCTACACCTTC.

V is TRBV5-8 and J is TRBJ2-7; 12 positions agree with TRBD2. The germline gives CDR1 SGHTS, CDR2 YDEGEE. Trimming took 4 bases from V and 4 from J; bases not matched to a gene: 6. The CDR3 runs to 15 residues. Here the CDR3 reads CASSHGLAGRYEQYF. CDR3 DNA: TGTGCCAGCAGCCACGGACTAGCGGGGAGGTACGAGCAGTACTTC.

The rearrangement links TRBV5-4 to TRBJ2-2, with 7 positions matching TRBD1. The junction had 9 bases not matched to a gene; V was cut back by 4 bases and J by 3 bases. The V gene's germline CDR1 is SGHNT and CDR2 YYREEE (reference sequence). There are 16 residues in the CDR3. CDR3 in DNA: TGTGCCAGCAGCCGCCCCGAGGGGGCTCACACCGGGGAGCTGTTTTTT. It yields the protein CASSRPEGAHTGELFF.